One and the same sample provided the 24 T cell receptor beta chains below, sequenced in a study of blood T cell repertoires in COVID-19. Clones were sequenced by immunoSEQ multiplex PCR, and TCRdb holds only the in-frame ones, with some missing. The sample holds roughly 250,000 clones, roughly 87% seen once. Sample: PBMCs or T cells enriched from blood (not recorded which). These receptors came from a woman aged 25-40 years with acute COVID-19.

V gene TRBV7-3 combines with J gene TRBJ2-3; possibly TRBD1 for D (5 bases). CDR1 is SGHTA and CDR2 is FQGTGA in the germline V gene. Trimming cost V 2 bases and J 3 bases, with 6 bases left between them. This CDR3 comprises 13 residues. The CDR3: CASSLGATDTQYF. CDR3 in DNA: TGTGCCAGCAGCTTAGGGGCAACAGATACGCAGTATTTT.

CDR3 sequence: CASSLAGQGDTGELFF. CDR3 in DNA: TGTGCCAGCAGCTTAGCCGGACAGGGGGACACCGGGGAGCTGTTTTTT. This chain links TRBV7-9 with TRBJ2-2; 10 bases agree with TRBD1. Trimming cost V 0 bases and J 3 bases; bases outside gene matches: 1. Germline CDR1 and CDR2: SEHNR and FQNEAQ (reference sequence). This CDR3 comprises 16 residues.

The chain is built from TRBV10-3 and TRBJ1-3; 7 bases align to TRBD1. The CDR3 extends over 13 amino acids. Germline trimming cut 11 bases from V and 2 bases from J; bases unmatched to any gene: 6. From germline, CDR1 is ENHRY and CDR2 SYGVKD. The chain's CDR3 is CAGRQGAGNTIYF. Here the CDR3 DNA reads TGTGCCGGCAGACAGGGTGCTGGAAACACCATATATTTT.

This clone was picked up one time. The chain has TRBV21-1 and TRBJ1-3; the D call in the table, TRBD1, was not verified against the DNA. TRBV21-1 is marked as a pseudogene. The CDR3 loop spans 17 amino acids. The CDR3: CATPDRGETAPGNTIYF. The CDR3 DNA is TGTGCCACCCCGGACAGGGGTGAAACCGCACCTGGAAACACCATATATTTT.

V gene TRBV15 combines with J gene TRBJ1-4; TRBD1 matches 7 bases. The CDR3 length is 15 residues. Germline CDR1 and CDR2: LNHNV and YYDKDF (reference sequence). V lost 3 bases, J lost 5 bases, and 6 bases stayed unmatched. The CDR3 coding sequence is TGTGCCACCAGCAGGAAGAGGACAGGAAATGAAAAACTGTTTTTT. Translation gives CATSRKRTGNEKLFF. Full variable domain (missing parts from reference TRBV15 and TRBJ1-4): DAMVIQNPRYQVTQFGKPVTLSCSQTLNHNVMYWYQQKSSQAPKLLFHYYDKDFNNEADTPDNFQSRRPNTSFCFLDIRSPGLGDTAMYLCATSRKRTGNEKLFFGSGTQLSVL.

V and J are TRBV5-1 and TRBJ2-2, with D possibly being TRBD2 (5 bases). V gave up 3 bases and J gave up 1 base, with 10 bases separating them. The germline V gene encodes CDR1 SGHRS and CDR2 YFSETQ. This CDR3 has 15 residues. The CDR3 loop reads CASSSSGENTGELFF. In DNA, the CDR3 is TGCGCCAGCAGCTCCTCCGGGGAGAACACCGGGGAGCTGTTTTTT. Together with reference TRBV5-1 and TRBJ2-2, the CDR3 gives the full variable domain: KAGVTQTPRYLIKTRGQQVTLSCSPISGHRSVSWYQQTPGQGLQFLFEYFSETQRNKGNFPGRFSGRQFSNSRSEMNVSTLELGDSALYLCASSSSGENTGELFFGEGSRLTVL.

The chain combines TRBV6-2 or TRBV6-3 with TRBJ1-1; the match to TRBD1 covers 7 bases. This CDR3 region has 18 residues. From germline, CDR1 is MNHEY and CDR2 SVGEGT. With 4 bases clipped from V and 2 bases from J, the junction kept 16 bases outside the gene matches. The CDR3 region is CASSFTKETRDSNTEAFF. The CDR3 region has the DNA TGTGCCAGCAGTTTCACAAAAGAAACCCGGGACAGTAACACTGAAGCTTTCTTT.

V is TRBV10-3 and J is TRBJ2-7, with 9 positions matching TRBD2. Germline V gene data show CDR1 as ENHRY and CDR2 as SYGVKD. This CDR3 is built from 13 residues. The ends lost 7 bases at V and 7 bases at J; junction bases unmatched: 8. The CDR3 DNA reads TGTGCCATCAAAACTAGCGGGCAGGGAGAGCAGTACTTC. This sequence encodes CAIKTSGQGEQYF.

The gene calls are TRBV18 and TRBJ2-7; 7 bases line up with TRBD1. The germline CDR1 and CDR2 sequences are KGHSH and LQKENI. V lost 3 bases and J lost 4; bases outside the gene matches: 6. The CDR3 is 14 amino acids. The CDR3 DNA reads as TGTGCCAGCTCACCGGGGACAGAACGTTACGAGCAGTACTTC. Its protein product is CASSPGTERYEQYF.

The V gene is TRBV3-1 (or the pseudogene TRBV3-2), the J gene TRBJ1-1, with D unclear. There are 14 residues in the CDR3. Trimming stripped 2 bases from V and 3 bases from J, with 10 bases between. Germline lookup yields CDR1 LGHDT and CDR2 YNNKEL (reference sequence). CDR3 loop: CASSQRGLDTEAFF. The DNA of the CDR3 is TGTGCCAGCAGCCAAAGAGGGCTGGACACTGAAGCTTTCTTT.

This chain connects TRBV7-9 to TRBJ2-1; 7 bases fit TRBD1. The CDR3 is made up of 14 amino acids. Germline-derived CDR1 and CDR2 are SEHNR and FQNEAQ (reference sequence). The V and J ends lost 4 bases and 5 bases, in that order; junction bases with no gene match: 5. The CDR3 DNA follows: TGTGCCAGCAGCTCTCCGGGACAGCACAATGAGCAGTTCTTC. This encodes CASSSPGQHNEQFF.

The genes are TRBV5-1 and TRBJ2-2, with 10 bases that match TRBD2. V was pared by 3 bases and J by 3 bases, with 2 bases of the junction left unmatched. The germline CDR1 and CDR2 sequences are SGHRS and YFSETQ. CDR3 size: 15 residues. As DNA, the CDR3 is TGCGCCAGCAGCTCCCTAGCGGGGGACACCGGGGAGCTGTTTTTT. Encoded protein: CASSSLAGDTGELFF.

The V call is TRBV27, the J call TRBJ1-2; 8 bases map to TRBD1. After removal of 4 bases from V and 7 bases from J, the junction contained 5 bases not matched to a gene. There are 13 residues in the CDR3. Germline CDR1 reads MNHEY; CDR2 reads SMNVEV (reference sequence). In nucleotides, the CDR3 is TGTGCCAGCAGTTATTCCGGGACAGGTGGCTACACCTTC. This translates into CASSYSGTGGYTF.

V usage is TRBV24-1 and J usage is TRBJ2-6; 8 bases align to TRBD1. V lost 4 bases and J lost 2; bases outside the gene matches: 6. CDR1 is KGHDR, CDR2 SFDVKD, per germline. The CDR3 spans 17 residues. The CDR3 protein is CATSDPTGEPGANVLTF. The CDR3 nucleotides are TGTGCCACCAGTGACCCGACAGGGGAGCCTGGGGCCAACGTCCTGACTTTC.

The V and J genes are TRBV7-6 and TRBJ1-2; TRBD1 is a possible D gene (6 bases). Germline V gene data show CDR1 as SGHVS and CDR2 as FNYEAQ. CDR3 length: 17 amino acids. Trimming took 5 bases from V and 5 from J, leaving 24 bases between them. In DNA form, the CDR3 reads TGTGCCAGCAGCCCAGAATCCGGGGGGCAATACCAATATGGCTACACCTTC. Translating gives CASSPESGGQYQYGYTF.

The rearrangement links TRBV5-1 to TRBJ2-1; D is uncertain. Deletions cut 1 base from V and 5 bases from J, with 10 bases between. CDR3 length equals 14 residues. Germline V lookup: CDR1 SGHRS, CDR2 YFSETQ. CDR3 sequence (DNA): TGCGCCAGCAGCTTGCAACAGCACCACAATGAGCAGTTCTTC. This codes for CASSLQQHHNEQFF.

CDR3 sequence (DNA): TGTGCCAGCAGTTACAATGGGGTAGGCCGGGGTAATCAGCCCCAGCATTTT. Translation: CASSYNGVGRGNQPQHF. This chain joins TRBV6-2 or TRBV6-3 and TRBJ1-5; D remains unclear. The V gene's germline CDR1 is MNHEY and CDR2 SVGEGT. The CDR3 has 17 amino acids. Trimming stripped 2 bases from V and 4 bases from J, with 18 bases between.

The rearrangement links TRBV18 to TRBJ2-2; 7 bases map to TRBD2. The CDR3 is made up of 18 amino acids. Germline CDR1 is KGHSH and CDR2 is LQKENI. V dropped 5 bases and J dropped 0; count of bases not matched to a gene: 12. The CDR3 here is CASSFLGGSGTNTGELFF. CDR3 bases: TGTGCCAGCTCATTCTTGGGAGGGAGCGGGACGAACACCGGGGAGCTGTTTTTT.

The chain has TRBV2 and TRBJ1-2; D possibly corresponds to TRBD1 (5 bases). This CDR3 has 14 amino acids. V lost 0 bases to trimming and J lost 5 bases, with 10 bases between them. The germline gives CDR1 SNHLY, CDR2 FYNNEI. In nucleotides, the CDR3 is TGTGCCAGCAGTGAAGCGCGGGACGGGTATGGCTACACCTTC. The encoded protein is CASSEARDGYGYTF.

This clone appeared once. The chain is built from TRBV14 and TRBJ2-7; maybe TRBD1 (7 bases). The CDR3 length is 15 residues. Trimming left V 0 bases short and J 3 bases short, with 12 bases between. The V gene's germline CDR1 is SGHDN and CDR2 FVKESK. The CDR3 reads CASSQDEQGGYEQYF. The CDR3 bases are TGTGCCAGCAGCCAAGACGAGCAGGGGGGCTACGAGCAGTACTTC.

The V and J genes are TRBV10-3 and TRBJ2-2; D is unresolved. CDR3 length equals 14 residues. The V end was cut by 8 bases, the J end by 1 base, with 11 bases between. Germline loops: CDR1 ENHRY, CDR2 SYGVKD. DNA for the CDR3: TGTGCCATCGGTGGCGGTCAGAACACCGGGGAGCTGTTTTTT. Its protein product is CAIGGGQNTGELFF.

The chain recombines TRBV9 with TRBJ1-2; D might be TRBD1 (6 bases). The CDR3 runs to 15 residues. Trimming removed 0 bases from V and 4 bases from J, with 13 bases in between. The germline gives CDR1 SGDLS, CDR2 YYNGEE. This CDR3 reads CASSVGDTNPYGYTF. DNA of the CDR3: TGTGCCAGCAGCGTAGGGGACACCAATCCCTATGGCTACACCTTC.

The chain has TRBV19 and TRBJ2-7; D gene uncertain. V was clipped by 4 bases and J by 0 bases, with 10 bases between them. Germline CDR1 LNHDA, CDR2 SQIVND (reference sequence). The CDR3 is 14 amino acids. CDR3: CASSTITGSYEQYF. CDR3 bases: TGTGCCAGTAGTACGATAACGGGCTCCTACGAGCAGTACTTC.

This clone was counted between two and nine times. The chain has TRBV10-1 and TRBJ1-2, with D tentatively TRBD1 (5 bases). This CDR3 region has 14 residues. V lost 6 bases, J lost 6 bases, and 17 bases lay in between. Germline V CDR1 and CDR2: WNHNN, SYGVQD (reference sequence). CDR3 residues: CASRRQLGADGYTF. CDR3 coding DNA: TGCGCCAGCAGGAGACAGCTAGGGGCTGATGGCTACACCTTC.